This T cell receptor beta chain was observed in a study of response to subunit inactivated influenza vaccine. Germline V gene sequence: CDR1 MNHEY, CDR2 SVGEGT. V was pared by 5 bases and J by 4 bases, with 15 bases between. The CDR3 covers 15 residues. Whole-study results and caveats: After each seasonal influenza vaccination, few new T cells are recruited, the authors suggested.

Via MiXCR, TCRdb re-called the RT-PCR reads, giving one row per CDR3 protein. The profile covers roughly 700,000 distinct CDR3 sequences, with around 13% appearing a single time and 6.5% to 8.5% taken by the ten largest. This clonotype was detected ten times or more. The antigen is undetermined. V and J are TRBV6-2 or TRBV6-3 and TRBJ2-1; D is uncertain. This TCR was sampled from a man aged 45-60 years who received an inactivated influenza vaccine. This specimen consisted of PBMCs from blood, obtained about 14 days before vaccination. DNA for the CDR3: TGTGCCAGCAGTAAAGGAATGCCACGATACAATGAGCAGTTCTTC. Translating it yields CASSKGMPRYNEQFF.